This is a list of T cell receptor beta chains from one sample in a study of post-analysis software for immune sequencing data. TCRdb fed the PCR reads into MiXCR, producing one record per CDR3 protein. The table includes 650,000 to 850,000 distinct CDR3 sequences, around 45% detected once. Sequenced sample: blood. The receptors stem from a girl aged 5 to 17 with multiple sclerosis. CDR3s include the opening cysteine and the closing phenylalanine or tryptophan. D genes are given only for firm matches. Size tells how often a clone was seen (once, few, many) or the class of an expanded clone, and some rows leave it out.

d_call: -; v_call: TRBV12-3/TRBV12-4; clone_size: -; j_call: TRBJ1-1; cdr3_aa: CASRIGGGRSTEAFF; cdr3_nt: TGTGCCAGCAGGATCGGGGGGGGCCGAAGCACTGAAGCTTTCTTT
d_call: -; v_call: TRBV20-1; clone_size: few; j_call: TRBJ2-7; cdr3_aa: CSADRGIAPYEQYF; cdr3_nt: TGCAGTGCTGACCGAGGTATCGCCCCCTACGAGCAGTACTTC
d_call: TRBD1; v_call: TRBV11-2; clone_size: once; j_call: TRBJ2-1; cdr3_aa: CASSFGQGPTALNEQFF; cdr3_nt: TGTGCCAGCAGCTTCGGACAGGGCCCTACCGCCTTAAATGAGCAGTTCTTC
d_call: -; v_call: TRBV12-3/TRBV12-4; clone_size: -; j_call: TRBJ2-1; cdr3_aa: CASSFTAARSYNEQFF; cdr3_nt: TGTGCCAGCAGTTTTACGGCGGCGAGGTCCTACAATGAGCAGTTCTTC
d_call: -; v_call: TRBV11-1; clone_size: -; j_call: TRBJ1-2; cdr3_aa: CASSLRDGDYEQYFGLTYGYTF; cdr3_nt: -
d_call: -; v_call: TRBV12-3/TRBV12-4; clone_size: -; j_call: TRBJ2-7; cdr3_aa: CASTVDSSYEQYF; cdr3_nt: TGTGCCAGCACCGTGGACAGCTCCTACGAGCAGTACTTC
d_call: TRBD1; v_call: TRBV3-1; clone_size: -; j_call: TRBJ1-1; cdr3_aa: CASSRDRARAFF; cdr3_nt: TGTGCCAGCAGCCGAGACAGGGCGAGGGCTTTCTTT
d_call: TRBD2; v_call: TRBV6-1; clone_size: -; j_call: TRBJ2-5; cdr3_aa: CASSVTSAQETQYF; cdr3_nt: TGTGCCAGCAGTGTGACTAGCGCGCAAGAGACCCAGTACTTC
d_call: -; v_call: TRBV7-2; clone_size: -; j_call: TRBJ2-7; cdr3_aa: CASSPVPFAYEQYF; cdr3_nt: TGTGCCAGCAGCCCCGTGCCTTTCGCCTACGAGCAGTACTTC
d_call: -; v_call: TRBV4-2; clone_size: few; j_call: TRBJ2-7; cdr3_aa: CASSQGDSNYEQYF; cdr3_nt: TGTGCCAGCAGCCAAGGGGACTCCAACTACGAGCAGTACTTC
d_call: TRBD2; v_call: TRBV27; clone_size: -; j_call: TRBJ2-1; cdr3_aa: CASSHLSGNMGNEQFF; cdr3_nt: TGTGCCAGCAGTCACCTAAGCGGGAACATGGGTAATGAGCAGTTCTTC
d_call: -; v_call: TRBV9; clone_size: -; j_call: TRBJ2-4; cdr3_aa: CASSVGGRADIQYF; cdr3_nt: TGTGCCAGCAGCGTAGGAGGCCGCGCGGACATTCAGTACTTC
d_call: -; v_call: TRBV16; clone_size: few; j_call: TRBJ1-1; cdr3_aa: CASSQSGAINTEAFF; cdr3_nt: TGTGCCAGCAGCCAATCCGGGGCGATCAACACTGAAGCTTTCTTT
d_call: -; v_call: TRBV5-6; clone_size: few; j_call: TRBJ1-5; cdr3_aa: CASSSAVSGPQHF; cdr3_nt: TGTGCCAGCAGCTCCGCGGTGTCCGGGCCCCAGCATTTT
d_call: -; v_call: TRBV27; clone_size: -; j_call: TRBJ1-2; cdr3_aa: CASSSGKEGPSYGYTF; cdr3_nt: TGTGCCAGCAGTAGCGGGAAAGAGGGCCCTAGCTATGGCTACACCTTC
d_call: -; v_call: TRBV24-1; clone_size: -; j_call: TRBJ2-1; cdr3_aa: CATSSPGGEQFF; cdr3_nt: TGTGCCACCAGTTCCCCCGGGGGTGAGCAGTTCTTC
d_call: -; v_call: TRBV2; clone_size: -; j_call: TRBJ2-1; cdr3_aa: CATMGYSYNEQFF; cdr3_nt: TGTGCCACTATGGGTTACTCCTACAATGAGCAGTTCTTC
d_call: TRBD1; v_call: TRBV20-1; clone_size: -; j_call: TRBJ1-4; cdr3_aa: CSAFDRANEKLFF; cdr3_nt: TGCAGTGCCTTCGACAGGGCGAATGAAAAACTGTTTTTT
d_call: -; v_call: TRBV4-2; clone_size: -; j_call: TRBJ1-2; cdr3_aa: CASSVGAVSDYGYTF; cdr3_nt: TGTGCCAGCAGCGTGGGGGCGGTGAGTGACTATGGCTACACCTTC
d_call: -; v_call: TRBV29-1; clone_size: few; j_call: TRBJ1-2; cdr3_aa: CSVGRGSGYTF; cdr3_nt: TGCAGCGTTGGGAGGGGGAGTGGCTACACCTTC
d_call: -; v_call: TRBV19; clone_size: -; j_call: TRBJ2-5; cdr3_aa: CASSIGGKAETQYF; cdr3_nt: TGTGCCAGTAGTATAGGCGGGAAGGCAGAGACCCAGTACTTC
d_call: -; v_call: TRBV5-6; clone_size: -; j_call: TRBJ2-3; cdr3_aa: CASSHPSNTQYF; cdr3_nt: TGTGCCAGCAGCCACCCTAGTAATACGCAGTATTTT
d_call: TRBD2; v_call: TRBV7-9; clone_size: few; j_call: TRBJ2-7; cdr3_aa: CASSLVAGATYEQYF; cdr3_nt: TGTGCCAGCAGCTTAGTAGCGGGGGCAACTTACGAGCAGTACTTC
d_call: -; v_call: TRBV7-9; clone_size: few; j_call: TRBJ1-2; cdr3_aa: CASSPRMGHYGYTF; cdr3_nt: TGTGCCAGCAGCCCAAGAATGGGGCACTATGGCTACACCTTC
d_call: -; v_call: TRBV7-3; clone_size: -; j_call: TRBJ2-1; cdr3_aa: CASSFGGRSSYNEQFF; cdr3_nt: TGTGCCAGCAGCTTTGGCGGCAGGAGCTCCTACAATGAGCAGTTCTTC
d_call: TRBD1; v_call: TRBV28; clone_size: -; j_call: TRBJ2-7; cdr3_aa: CASSLRGTGASYEQYF; cdr3_nt: TGTGCCAGCAGTTTACGGGGGACAGGGGCATCCTACGAGCAGTACTTC
d_call: TRBD1; v_call: TRBV29-1; clone_size: -; j_call: TRBJ1-2; cdr3_aa: CSVIKGQGLGYGYTF; cdr3_nt: TGCAGCGTTATAAAGGGACAGGGGTTAGGTTATGGCTACACCTTC
d_call: -; v_call: TRBV5-1; clone_size: -; j_call: TRBJ1-2; cdr3_aa: CASSGQTLANYGYTF; cdr3_nt: TGCGCCAGCAGCGGACAGACACTAGCTAACTATGGCTACACCTTC
d_call: -; v_call: TRBV20-1; clone_size: -; j_call: TRBJ2-3; cdr3_aa: CSARDRGGTWDTQYF; cdr3_nt: TGCAGTGCTAGAGATCGAGGGGGGACATGGGATACGCAGTATTTT
d_call: -; v_call: TRBV20-1; clone_size: few; j_call: TRBJ2-3; cdr3_aa: CSGNFADTQYF; cdr3_nt: TGCAGTGGTAATTTTGCAGATACGCAGTATTTT
d_call: -; v_call: TRBV29-1; clone_size: -; j_call: TRBJ2-1; cdr3_aa: CSVGQNNEQFF; cdr3_nt: TGCAGCGTTGGCCAAAACAATGAGCAGTTCTTC
d_call: -; v_call: TRBV7-9; clone_size: -; j_call: TRBJ2-4; cdr3_aa: CASSLEGRRGKNIQYF; cdr3_nt: TGTGCCAGCAGCTTAGAGGGCCGCCGAGGCAAAAACATTCAGTACTTC
d_call: TRBD2; v_call: TRBV3-1; clone_size: few; j_call: TRBJ2-3; cdr3_aa: CASSQRPAGEDTQYF; cdr3_nt: TGTGCCAGCAGCCAGCGTCCAGCGGGAGAGGATACGCAGTATTTT
d_call: -; v_call: TRBV20-1; clone_size: -; j_call: TRBJ2-5; cdr3_aa: CSFTEVNEQYF; cdr3_nt: TGCAGTTTCACAGAGGTCAATGAGCAGTACTTC
d_call: -; v_call: TRBV12-3/TRBV12-4; clone_size: -; j_call: TRBJ1-1; cdr3_aa: CASRLRGEAFF; cdr3_nt: TGTGCCAGCAGACTCAGGGGTGAAGCTTTCTTT
d_call: -; v_call: TRBV20-1; clone_size: once; j_call: TRBJ2-1; cdr3_aa: CSARRASSASYNEQFF; cdr3_nt: TGCAGTGCTAGACGGGCGAGCTCCGCCTCCTACAATGAGCAGTTCTTC
d_call: -; v_call: TRBV6-5; clone_size: few; j_call: TRBJ2-7; cdr3_aa: CASSYSPSGRRFSEQYF; cdr3_nt: TGTGCCAGCAGTTACTCGCCCTCGGGACGGCGGTTCTCCGAGCAGTACTTC
d_call: TRBD2; v_call: TRBV20-1; clone_size: -; j_call: TRBJ2-5; cdr3_aa: CSASTAPGLAGAETQYF; cdr3_nt: TGCAGTGCTAGCACAGCACCCGGACTAGCGGGGGCTGAGACCCAGTACTTC
d_call: TRBD2; v_call: TRBV20-1; clone_size: -; j_call: TRBJ2-3; cdr3_aa: CGAGAGGDTQYF; cdr3_nt: TGCGGTGCTGGGGCCGGGGGGGATACGCAGTATTTT
d_call: -; v_call: TRBV5-1; clone_size: -; j_call: TRBJ1-1; cdr3_aa: CASSLGYGGEGTEAFF; cdr3_nt: TGCGCCAGCAGCTTGGGATATGGGGGAGAGGGCACTGAAGCTTTCTTT
d_call: -; v_call: TRBV5-1; clone_size: many; j_call: TRBJ1-4; cdr3_aa: CASSQEPTATNEKLFF; cdr3_nt: TGCGCCAGCAGCCAGGAACCGACAGCAACTAATGAAAAACTGTTTTTT
d_call: TRBD1; v_call: TRBV25-1; clone_size: -; j_call: TRBJ1-4; cdr3_aa: CASSEYGGTGVGTNEKLFF; cdr3_nt: TGTGCCAGCAGTGAATATGGGGGGACAGGGGTCGGAACTAATGAAAAACTGTTTTTT
d_call: TRBD1; v_call: TRBV29-1; clone_size: few; j_call: TRBJ2-7; cdr3_aa: CSVPGQGEYEQYF; cdr3_nt: TGCAGCGTCCCGGGACAGGGGGAATACGAGCAGTACTTC
d_call: -; v_call: TRBV6-2/TRBV6-3; clone_size: -; j_call: TRBJ2-1; cdr3_aa: CASSYLELSYNEQFF; cdr3_nt: TGTGCCAGCAGTTACCTCGAATTGTCCTACAATGAGCAGTTCTTC
d_call: -; v_call: TRBV15; clone_size: -; j_call: TRBJ1-2; cdr3_aa: CATSRDLADKRTDPWYGYTF; cdr3_nt: TGTGCCACCAGCAGAGATCTTGCCGATAAAAGGACAGACCCGTGGTATGGCTACACCTTC
d_call: TRBD2; v_call: TRBV20-1; clone_size: -; j_call: TRBJ2-5; cdr3_aa: CSARDRGLAVQETQYF; cdr3_nt: TGCAGTGCTAGAGACAGAGGACTAGCGGTCCAAGAGACCCAGTACTTC
d_call: TRBD2; v_call: TRBV5-1; clone_size: few; j_call: TRBJ2-3; cdr3_aa: CASSPLAGDGGTDTQYF; cdr3_nt: TGCGCCAGCAGTCCACTAGCGGGAGATGGGGGCACAGATACGCAGTATTTT
d_call: -; v_call: TRBV7-6; clone_size: -; j_call: TRBJ1-1; cdr3_aa: CASSLSPVLAEAFF; cdr3_nt: TGTGCCAGCAGCTTGTCACCGGTTCTCGCTGAAGCTTTCTTT
d_call: TRBD2; v_call: TRBV7-7; clone_size: -; j_call: TRBJ2-7; cdr3_aa: CASSPRTSAEQYF; cdr3_nt: TGTGCTAGCAGCCCCCGGACTAGCGCCGAGCAGTACTTC
d_call: -; v_call: TRBV28; clone_size: -; j_call: TRBJ2-5; cdr3_aa: CASSLETGRHQYF; cdr3_nt: TGTGCCAGCAGTCTAGAGACAGGCCGGCACCAGTACTTC
d_call: -; v_call: TRBV6-2/TRBV6-3; clone_size: once; j_call: TRBJ1-2; cdr3_aa: CASSYSGKDTF; cdr3_nt: TGTGCCAGCAGTTACTCGGGTAAAGACACCTTC
d_call: TRBD2; v_call: TRBV11-3; clone_size: -; j_call: TRBJ2-3; cdr3_aa: CASSWGLAGAEADTQYF; cdr3_nt: TGTGCCAGCAGCTGGGGACTAGCGGGAGCAGAGGCAGATACGCAGTATTTT
d_call: TRBD2; v_call: TRBV2; clone_size: -; j_call: TRBJ2-5; cdr3_aa: CASSEYDGLAVQMETQYF; cdr3_nt: TGTGCCAGCAGTGAATACGATGGACTAGCGGTCCAGATGGAGACCCAGTACTTC
d_call: -; v_call: TRBV5-6; clone_size: -; j_call: TRBJ2-7; cdr3_aa: CASSFAYGSYEQYF; cdr3_nt: TGTGCCAGCAGCTTCGCGTACGGATCCTACGAGCAGTACTTC